This passage covers 13 T cell receptor beta chains from one sample sequenced in a study of brain T cells in children with intractable seizures (TCRdb year 2021). What this sample's time point label stands for: resected brain tissue, or blood drawn just prior to surgery. Surgery cases with the highest brain T cell transcript signatures were selected for TCR beta chain sequencing of brain tissue and, where available, blood. Library preparation was by the immunoSEQ multiplex PCR assay. In its TCRdb copy, this immuneACCESS table keeps in-frame sequences only and misses some clones. Where compared with another copy, unresolved V genes explain less than half of these, and the others have no known cause. The sample profile shows fewer than 2,000 clones; about four fifths of them were found once. The top ten clones comprise 20% of the sample. The material was resected brain tissue, obtained at surgery. Source of these receptors: a boy younger than 18 with focal cortical dysplasia and intractable seizures.

This rearrangement joins TRBV9 to TRBJ2-2; 12 bases fit TRBD2. The germline V gene has CDR1 SGDLS and CDR2 YYNGEE. This CDR3 is built from 16 residues. Trimming cost V 0 bases and J 4 bases; bases outside gene matches: 1. The CDR3, as DNA: TGTGCCAGCAGCGTAGCACTAGCGGGAGGCACCGGGGAGCTGTTTTTT. Residues: CASSVALAGGTGELFF.

DNA for the CDR3: TGTGCCAGCAGTGACGGCGGGGGGGAGGCAGATACGCAGTATTTT. It encodes CASSDGGGEADTQYF. The chain couples TRBV6-4 to TRBJ2-3; 9 bases fit TRBD2. Germline assignment: CDR1 MRHNA and CDR2 SNTAGT. This CDR3 contains 15 residues. V shed 2 bases and J 4 bases; nucleotides not matched to a gene: 4.

The V gene is TRBV29-1, the J gene TRBJ2-1; no clear D gene. Trimming removed 0 bases from V and 3 bases from J, with 0 bases in between. CDR1 and CDR2 from the germline V gene are SQVTM and ANQGSEA. This CDR3 is 11 amino acids long. The CDR3 region is CSVEDYNEQFF. Here the CDR3 DNA reads TGCAGCGTTGAAGACTACAATGAGCAGTTCTTC.

This clone was counted a few times. The chain is built from TRBV4-1 and TRBJ1-6; D gene uncertain. The CDR3 extends over 15 amino acids. CDR1 and CDR2 (germline): MGHRA, YSYEKL. Trimming took 3 bases from V and 10 from J, leaving 16 bases between them. CDR3 coding DNA: TGCGCCAGCAGCCAGTCGTATACCAGTGGGTCACCCCTCCACTTT. Protein: CASSQSYTSGSPLHF.

The genes are TRBV4-2 and TRBJ2-3; possible D gene TRBD2, 7 bases. Germline loops: CDR1 LGHNA, CDR2 YNFKEQ. V dropped 0 bases and J dropped 2 bases, with 9 bases sitting between them. The CDR3 extends over 15 amino acids. The CDR3 is CASSQDRGATDTQYF. In DNA form, the CDR3 reads TGTGCCAGCAGCCAAGATCGGGGGGCCACAGATACGCAGTATTTT.

This clone was observed a few times. The chain recombines TRBV5-3 with TRBJ2-2; 10 positions agree with TRBD2. TRBV5-3 is placed among ORFs of uncertain function. The CDR3 runs 16 residues. The trim removed 2 bases at V and 1 base at J, leaving 2 bases unmatched. CDR3 region: CARSFPSGGNTGELFF. Written as DNA, the CDR3 is TGTGCCAGAAGCTTTCCTAGCGGGGGGAACACCGGGGAGCTGTTTTTT.

V and J are TRBV7-8 and TRBJ1-1; D gene uncertain. The CDR3 covers 16 residues. V lost 1 base and J lost 6, with 18 bases in between. Germline V CDR1 and CDR2: SGHVS, FQNEAQ. The CDR3 here is CASSLGPPGRIPEAFF. The CDR3, as DNA: TGTGCCAGCAGCTTAGGCCCGCCGGGGAGAATTCCTGAAGCTTTCTTT.

This chain links TRBV4-1 with TRBJ2-3; 9 bases are a match to TRBD2. V was clipped by 0 bases and J by 0 bases; unmatched bases: 10. The CDR3 runs to 19 residues. Germline V gene data show CDR1 as MGHRA and CDR2 as YSYEKL. CDR3: CASSQDPLMREGSTDTQYF. CDR3 sequence (DNA): TGCGCCAGCAGCCAAGATCCCCTTATGCGGGAGGGCAGCACAGATACGCAGTATTTT.

This chain links TRBV4-2 with TRBJ1-3; unclear D gene. V was cut by 1 base and J by 3 bases, with 16 bases left in between. The CDR3 covers 17 residues. CDR1 LGHNA and CDR2 YNFKEQ come from the germline V gene. Written as DNA, the CDR3 is TGTGCCAGCAGCCAAGTACTCCAGTTGGGTTTTGGAAACACCATATATTTT. This codes for CASSQVLQLGFGNTIYF.

This clone was recorded once. The rearrangement links TRBV5-6 to TRBJ1-5; D possibly corresponds to TRBD1 (5 bases). The CDR3 totals 15 residues. Germline-derived CDR1 and CDR2 are SGHDT and YYEEEE. Trimming took 1 base from V and 8 from J, leaving 16 bases between them. The CDR3 bases are TGTGCCAGCAGCTTGTGGAAGACAGCTTGGGAGCCCCAGCATTTT. As protein: CASSLWKTAWEPQHF.

This rearrangement joins TRBV10-3 to TRBJ2-1; D possibly corresponds to TRBD1 (5 bases). The ends were cut back, 5 bases at V and 6 bases at J, with 11 bases in the middle. This CDR3 is built from 13 residues. The V gene's germline CDR1 is ENHRY and CDR2 SYGVKD. CDR3 DNA sequence: TGTGCCATCAGTAGACAGAATTTCAATGAGCAGTTCTTC. Translating gives CAISRQNFNEQFF.

V usage is TRBV6-2 or TRBV6-3 and J usage is TRBJ2-2; 10 nucleotides agree with TRBD2. Germline-derived CDR1 and CDR2 are MNHEY and SVGEGT. The CDR3 sequence is 15 residues long. The ends lost 2 bases at V and 4 bases at J; junction bases unmatched: 1. The CDR3 region is CASSYSGGATGELFF. In DNA, the CDR3 is TGTGCCAGCAGTTACAGCGGGGGGGCCACCGGGGAGCTGTTTTTT.

This chain uses TRBV5-1 with TRBJ2-5; D perhaps matches TRBD2 (5 bases). V shed 2 bases and J shed 5 bases, with 19 bases lying between them. The CDR3 runs 16 residues. The germline CDR1 and CDR2 sequences are SGHRS and YFSETQ. The CDR3: CASSLEWVGSTETQYF. CDR3 nucleotide sequence: TGCGCCAGCAGCTTAGAGTGGGTTGGGAGTACGGAGACCCAGTACTTC.